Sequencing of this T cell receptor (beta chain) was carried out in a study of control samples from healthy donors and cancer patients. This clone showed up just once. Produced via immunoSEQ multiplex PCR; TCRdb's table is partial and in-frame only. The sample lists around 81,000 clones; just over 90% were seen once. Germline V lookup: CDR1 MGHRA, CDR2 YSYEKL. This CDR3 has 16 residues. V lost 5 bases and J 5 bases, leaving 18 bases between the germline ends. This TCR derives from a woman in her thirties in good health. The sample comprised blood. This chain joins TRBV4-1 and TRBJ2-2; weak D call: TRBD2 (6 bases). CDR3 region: CASSSLLRGETGELFF. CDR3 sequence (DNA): TGCGCCAGCAGCTCTCTCCTGCGGGGTGAAACCGGGGAGCTGTTTTTT.